Below are 27 T cell receptor beta chains sequenced from a single sample in a study of Graves' ophthalmopathy and Graves' hyperthyroidism. RNA transcripts served as template for amplifying TCR beta CDR3 sequences. First-round RT-PCR relied on HTBI primers, and a second-round multiplex PCR came next. TCRdb re-called the multiplex PCR reads through MiXCR, storing one row per CDR3 protein. The sample carries hundreds of thousands of distinct CDR3 sequences, just over 40% recorded once. The sequencing sample was made of peripheral blood. The receptor set was obtained from an adult man with Graves' ophthalmopathy.

This clonotype was counted at least ten times. This chain joins TRBV15 and TRBJ2-5; 8 positions match TRBD1. The CDR3 sequence is 15 residues long. Germline V gene sequence: CDR1 LNHNV, CDR2 YYDKDF (reference sequence). V shed 3 bases, J shed 5 bases, and the junction held 8 bases outside the gene matches. CDR3 residues: CATSSLQGAGETQYF. The CDR3 DNA follows: TGTGCCACCAGCAGTTTGCAGGGGGCCGGGGAGACCCAGTACTTC.

This clonotype was detected ten times or more. V is TRBV7-9 and J is TRBJ1-4; D might be TRBD1 (5 bases). With 0 bases removed from V and 8 bases from J, the gap between germline ends came to 13 bases. The CDR3 sequence is 15 residues long. Germline V gene lookup returns CDR1 SEHNR and CDR2 FQNEAQ (reference sequence). The CDR3: CASSLARGVGEKLFF. CDR3 in DNA: TGTGCCAGCAGCTTAGCGCGGGGGGTAGGAGAAAAACTGTTTTTT.

V is TRBV13 and J is TRBJ1-6, with 8 bases lining up with TRBD1. V trimming: 0 bases; J trimming: 17 bases; junction bases outside the gene matches: 6. In germline, CDR1 is PRHDT, CDR2 FYEKMQ (reference sequence). The length of the CDR3 is 13 residues. CDR3: CASSLGPGTGIHF. CDR3 bases: TGTGCCAGCAGCTTAGGCCCGGGGACAGGCATCCACTTT.

The genes are TRBV20-1 and TRBJ2-5, with 8 bases lining up with TRBD1. Germline V gene data show CDR1 as DFQATT and CDR2 as SNEGSKA (reference sequence). CDR3 length equals 14 residues. The J segment lost 1 base and the V segment lost 7 bases, leaving 8 bases of the junction unmatched. The CDR3 coding sequence is TGCAGTGGTAGCCAGGACAGGGTCCAAGAGACCCAGTACTTC. Protein product: CSGSQDRVQETQYF.

This clonotype was counted ten times or more. V is TRBV7-6 and J is TRBJ2-2; 9 bases fit TRBD1. Per the germline V gene, CDR1 is SGHVS and CDR2 is FNYEAQ. The CDR3 has 15 residues. The trim removed 4 bases at V and 7 bases at J, leaving 7 bases unmatched. CDR3 DNA: TGTGCCAGCAGCTGGGGACAGGGCATTGACGGGGAGCTGTTTTTT. Translating it yields CASSWGQGIDGELFF.

This clonotype has just a few counts. The chain uses TRBV20-1 and TRBJ2-7; weak D call: TRBD1 (8 bases). The ends were cut back, 6 bases at V and 2 bases at J, with 14 bases in the middle. CDR1 and CDR2 (germline): DFQATT, SNEGSKA (reference sequence). The CDR3 runs 13 residues. CDR3 residues: CSAKTGGAYEQYF. In DNA form, the CDR3 reads TGCAGTGCCAAAACAGGGGGGGCCTACGAGCAGTACTTC.

A note on this clonotype: A read error is possible here, since a much larger clone lies one base away. The conserved final phenylalanine or tryptophan is absent from the CDR3, which likely points to a read error. The gene calls are TRBV20-1 and TRBJ2-5; D is perhaps TRBD2 (6 bases). Germline values: CDR1 DFQATT, CDR2 SNEGSKA (reference sequence). This CDR3 comprises 13 residues. V dropped 8 bases and J dropped 4 bases, with 17 bases sitting between them. The CDR3 region is CSFPRGPSETQYV. DNA for the CDR3: TGCAGTTTCCCGCGGGGACCTTCAGAGACCCAGTACGTC.

The V and J genes are TRBV6-7 and TRBJ1-5, with a possible D match to TRBD1 (5 bases). TRBV6-7 is recorded as an ORF, its role being uncertain. The CDR3 loop spans 16 amino acids. Trimming cost V 1 base and J 6 bases, with 16 bases left between them. CDR3: CASSYYFGQGSQPQHF. Written as DNA, the CDR3 is TGTGCCAGCAGTTACTATTTCGGGCAGGGCAGTCAGCCCCAGCATTTT.

The CDR3 sequence is CASSPDRGRDYGYTF. The CDR3 DNA follows: TGTGCCAGTAGTCCCGACAGGGGGCGGGACTATGGCTACACCTTC. The V call is TRBV19, the J call TRBJ1-2; 10 nucleotides align to TRBD1. Germline-derived CDR1 and CDR2 are LNHDA and SQIVND (reference sequence). The CDR3 runs 15 residues. With 5 bases clipped from V and 3 bases from J, the junction kept 6 bases outside the gene matches.

This clonotype was counted many times. V is TRBV25-1 and J is TRBJ2-7; the D gene could be TRBD1 or TRBD2 (5 bases each). Trimming shortened V by 4 bases and J by 2 bases, and 12 bases separated the two germline ends. This CDR3 region has 14 residues. Per the germline V gene, CDR1 is MGHDK and CDR2 is SYGVNS. CDR3 sequence: CASSAGAAPYEQYF. DNA for the CDR3: TGTGCCAGCAGTGCCGGGGCCGCACCCTACGAGCAGTACTTC.

The chain couples TRBV10-3 to TRBJ2-7; D ambiguous. Germline assignment: CDR1 ENHRY and CDR2 SYGVKD. The CDR3 loop spans 14 amino acids. Deletions cut 10 bases from V and 3 bases from J, with 19 bases between. The CDR3 DNA is TGTGCCACTTCTGGTGGGCGTCCTTTCTACGAGCAGTACTTC. Translated, it gives CATSGGRPFYEQYF.

This chain connects TRBV9 to TRBJ2-6; D uncertain. Deletions cut 1 base from V and 7 bases from J, with 3 bases between. CDR1 and CDR2 from the germline V gene are SGDLS and YYNGEE. The CDR3 extends over 12 amino acids. The DNA of the CDR3 is TGTGCCAGCAGCGTAACAGCCAACGTCCTGACTTTC. This encodes CASSVTANVLTF.

The CDR3 DNA follows: TGTGCCAGCAGTACACTAAGGGGCCAGGAAAAACTGTTTTTT. Its translation is CASSTLRGQEKLFF. The chain is built from TRBV2 and TRBJ1-4; tentative D call: TRBD1 (5 bases). CDR3 length: 14 residues. In germline, CDR1 is SNHLY, CDR2 FYNNEI. Trimming stripped 5 bases from V and 8 bases from J, with 15 bases between.

The chain is built from TRBV7-2 and TRBJ2-7, with 8 positions matching TRBD1. The CDR3 loop spans 14 amino acids. Unmatched junction bases numbered 6, after V lost 5 bases and J lost 3 bases. The germline gives CDR1 SGHTA, CDR2 FQGNSA. The DNA for the CDR3 is TGTGCCAGCAGCCGGAACGGACAGGGCTACGAGCAGTACTTC. Translated: CASSRNGQGYEQYF.

The chain uses TRBV11-2 and TRBJ1-4; 7 bases are a match to TRBD1. The CDR3 length is 16 residues. V was clipped by 3 bases and J by 0 bases; unmatched bases: 4. CDR1 and CDR2 (germline): SGHAT, FQNNGV. For the CDR3, the DNA is TGTGCCAGCAGCTTCAGGGGGGATGCAACTAATGAAAAACTGTTTTTT. Amino acid sequence: CASSFRGDATNEKLFF.

The CDR3 protein is CASSDPRTVRQETQYF. The CDR3 region has the DNA TGTGCCAGCAGTGATCCCAGGACAGTTCGCCAAGAGACCCAGTACTTC. The chain uses TRBV25-1 and TRBJ2-5, with D tentatively TRBD1 (6 bases). CDR3 length: 16 residues. Germline CDR1 reads MGHDK; CDR2 reads SYGVNS. Deletions cut 3 bases from V and 1 base from J, with 15 bases between. The full variable domain, its missing parts supplied by reference TRBV25-1 and TRBJ2-5, is EADIYQTPRYLVIGTGKKITLECSQTMGHDKMYWYQQDPGMELHLIHYSYGVNSTEKGDLSSESTVSRIRTEHFPLTLESARPSHTSQYLCASSDPRTVRQETQYFGPGTRLLVL.

In regard to this clonotype: Mismatch with germline at one junction end may stem from a read error. This chain joins TRBV10-3 and TRBJ2-2; TRBD2 is a possible D gene (6 bases). The CDR3 length is 14 residues. Germline V lookup: CDR1 ENHRY, CDR2 SYGVKD. The CDR3 DNA is TGTGCCAGCAGTGAAGCGGGTTGGGGCTGGGAGCTGTTTTTT. It codes for CASSEAGWGWELFF.

The count of this clonotype is one. The J gene is TRBJ1-2, the V gene TRBV24-1, with a tentative D call TRBD1 (6 bases). The CDR3 loop spans 15 amino acids. V was pared by 11 bases and J by 6 bases, with 24 bases between. Germline V CDR1 and CDR2: KGHDR, SFDVKD. Written as DNA, the CDR3 is TGTGCCAGCAGCCACGCCACCGGGACAAGACATGGCTACACCTTC. This gives the protein CASSHATGTRHGYTF.

This clonotype appeared many times. The chain combines TRBV11-1 with TRBJ2-2; D is undetermined. V gave up 5 bases and J gave up 3 bases, with 7 bases separating them. Germline V gene sequence: CDR1 SGHAT, CDR2 FQDESV (reference sequence). The CDR3 loop spans 13 amino acids. For the CDR3, the DNA is TGTGCCAGCAGCAGCCGGGACACCGGGGAGCTGTTTTTT. This encodes CASSSRDTGELFF. Full variable domain (missing parts from reference TRBV11-1 and TRBJ2-2): EAEVAQSPRYKITEKSQAVAFWCDPISGHATLYWYRQILGQGPELLVQFQDESVVDDSQLPKDRFSAERLKGVDSTLKIQPAELGDSAMYLCASSSRDTGELFFGEGSRLTVL.

The V and J genes are TRBV6-5 and TRBJ2-5, with D perhaps matching TRBD2 (5 bases). This CDR3 region has 15 residues. V was cut by 5 bases and J by 2 bases, with 15 bases left in between. Germline CDR1 reads MNHEY; CDR2 reads SVGAGI. CDR3 region: CASSEFAGLQETQYF. DNA for the CDR3: TGTGCCAGCAGTGAATTCGCCGGACTTCAAGAGACCCAGTACTTC.

Notes on this clonotype: Given a much more abundant clone one base away, this may be a read error. This sequence joins TRBV2 and TRBJ1-4; TRBD1 matches at 7 bases. Per germline, CDR1 SNHLY and CDR2 FYNNEI. The CDR3 runs 14 residues. In DNA, the CDR3 is TGTGTCAGCAGTGCTGCCGGGACAGATGAAAAACTGTTTTTT. It specifies CVSSAAGTDEKLFF.

Concerning this clonotype itself: Likely a read error: the CDR3 ends without its conserved phenylalanine or tryptophan. The limits of the CDR3 on the DNA are not certain, so only TCRdb's listed CDR3 is given. V gene TRBV7-3 combines with J gene TRBJ2-7; TRBD1, the table's D call, lacks a check against the DNA. Germline V lookup: CDR1 SGHTA, CDR2 FQGTGA. The CDR3 length is 8 residues, termini included. The CDR3 region is CASSLWDR.

This clonotype was counted only a few times. This rearrangement joins TRBV5-1 to TRBJ2-7; 10 bases are a match to TRBD2. V dropped 0 bases and J dropped 4; count of bases not matched to a gene: 10. The germline gives CDR1 SGHRS, CDR2 YFSETQ. This CDR3 is 17 amino acids long. The CDR3 here is CASSLGLSSGSGYEQYF. The CDR3 nucleotides are TGCGCCAGCAGCTTGGGACTTTCTAGCGGGAGTGGGTACGAGCAGTACTTC.

In its sample, this clonotype was seen once. A read error may account for a junction end that differs from germline. The V gene is TRBV12-3 or TRBV12-4, the J gene TRBJ2-5; TRBD2 matches at 13 bases. The CDR3 covers 16 residues. CDR3 DNA: TGTGCCGGCAGTTTAAAGGGACTAGCGGGAAAAGAGACCCAGTACTTC. It is translated as CAGSLKGLAGKETQYF.

This clonotype was seen a handful of times. This chain connects TRBV20-1 to TRBJ2-6; no firm D call. Trimming shortened V by 3 bases and J by 18 bases, and 6 bases separated the two germline ends. The length of the CDR3 is 8 residues. Per germline, CDR1 DFQATT and CDR2 SNEGSKA (reference sequence). The CDR3 DNA reads TGCAGTGCTAGCGGACCGACTTTC. It specifies CSASGPTF.

This clonotype appeared a few times. The chain has TRBV13 and TRBJ2-7; 12 bases map to TRBD2. The CDR3 is made up of 14 amino acids. Germline V CDR1 and CDR2: PRHDT, FYEKMQ (reference sequence). V lost 5 bases to trimming and J lost 4 bases; unmatched junction nucleotides: 3. The CDR3 nucleotides read TGTGCCAGCAGCCGGACTAGCGGGAAATACGAGCAGTACTTC. Translating it yields CASSRTSGKYEQYF.

The chain is built from TRBV7-2 and TRBJ2-7; TRBD1 is a possible D gene (5 bases). Germline CDR1 reads SGHTA; CDR2 reads FQGNSA. This CDR3 region has 10 residues. The germline V and J ends were trimmed by 2 bases and 12 bases, with 8 bases remaining between them. CDR3 nucleotides: TGTGCCAGCAGCTTAAACAGGCGGTACTTC. This encodes CASSLNRRYF.